These T cell receptor beta chains were read from a single sample in a study of T cells in localized non-small cell lung cancer. Assay: immunoSEQ multiplex PCR; the TCRdb copy retains only in-frame clones and omits some. The sample has about 59,000 clones; 91% are singletons. Sequenced material: peripheral blood, taken before any cancer treatment. The receptor set was obtained from a man aged 40-75 years with stage I lung adenocarcinoma. The CDR3 runs from the conserved cysteine through the conserved F or W. D genes are given only for firm matches. Clone size is stated in some rows and not others, as once, few, many or a class when expanded.

size,V,D,J,DNA,CDR3
NA,TRBV6-1,NA,TRBJ2-7,TGTGCCAGCAGTGAGGGGGCCCGAGTGGAGCAGTACTTC,CASSEGARVEQYF
NA,TRBV18,NA,TRBJ1-1,TGTGCCAGCGGAAAGGCTGGTACGGAGACAGCTTTCTTT,CASGKAGTETAFF
NA,TRBV30,TRBD2,TRBJ2-1,TGTGCCTGGAGTGTACCTAGCGGAACCTTAGATGGGCAGTTCTTC,CAWSVPSGTLDGQFF
NA,TRBV7-9,NA,TRBJ2-6,TGTGCCAGCAGCTTGGTCAGAATTTTAGCGGGGGCCAACGTCCTGACTTTC,CASSLVRILAGANVLTF
once,TRBV5-4,NA,TRBJ2-6,TGTGCCAGCAGCTTCGACGCCCGCTCTGGGGCCAACGTCCTGACTTTC,CASSFDARSGANVLTF
NA,TRBV10-2,NA,TRBJ2-7,TGCGCCAGCAGTGACCCGGGACGCGCGACCTACGAGCAGTACTTC,CASSDPGRATYEQYF
NA,TRBV30,NA,TRBJ1-2,TGTGCCTGGAGTGTCGGGAGCTTTAGGAGCAGTAATGGCTACACCTTC,CAWSVGSFRSSNGYTF
NA,TRBV30,NA,TRBJ1-4,TGTGCCTGGAGTGAGGACGCTCTAAATGAAAAACTGTTTTTT,CAWSEDALNEKLFF
NA,TRBV4-1,NA,TRBJ2-5,TGCGCCAGCAGCCAAGAATTGGTGGCCAAAGGGACCCAGTACTTC,CASSQELVAKGTQYF
NA,TRBV29-1,NA,TRBJ2-7,TGCAGCGCCTCCTCCCTTTACGAGCAGTACTTC,CSASSLYEQYF
few,TRBV29-1,NA,TRBJ1-1,TGCAGCGTTGTCGGGGTTATGAACACTGAAGCTTTCTTT,CSVVGVMNTEAFF
NA,TRBV5-1,TRBD2,TRBJ2-1,TGCGCCAGCAGCTATTCGGCGGGAGGGAACAATGAGCAGTTCTTC,CASSYSAGGNNEQFF
few,TRBV11-1,NA,TRBJ2-4,TGTGCCAGCAGCTTAGGAGGGGGAGACATTCAGTACTTC,CASSLGGGDIQYF
NA,TRBV8-2,NA,TRBJ2-6,TGTGGCAACAGATGCAGGACACAAAGTCGGGCCAACGTCCTGACTTTC,CGNRCRTQSRANVLTF
NA,TRBV2,TRBD1,TRBJ1-3,TGTGCCAGCAGGCTAGACAGGGGCAGCGGAAACACCATATATTTT,CASRLDRGSGNTIYF
NA,TRBV7-9,TRBD1,TRBJ2-1,TGTGCCAGCAGCTTACTCACAGGGGGCAATGAGCAGTTCTTC,CASSLLTGGNEQFF
few,TRBV4-2,TRBD2,TRBJ2-1,TGTGCCAGCAGCCCCCGATTAGCGGGAGACGGAGGGAAGCAGTTCTTC,CASSPRLAGDGGKQFF
NA,TRBV7-2,TRBD2,TRBJ2-1,TGTGCCAGCAGCTTAGCTCTAGGCGGGAGCTTGTACAATGAGCAGTTCTTC,CASSLALGGSLYNEQFF
NA,TRBV30,NA,TRBJ1-4,TGTGCCTGGAGTCATGGGCAGGGGAAACTGTTTTTT,CAWSHGQGKLFF
NA,TRBV15,NA,TRBJ2-7,TGTGCCACCAGCAGGGCGGACAGCTCCTACGAGCAGTACTTC,CATSRADSSYEQYF
NA,TRBV10-3,TRBD2,TRBJ2-7,TGTGCCATTGGGACTAGCGGGAGTATCCACGAGCAGTACTTC,CAIGTSGSIHEQYF
NA,TRBV27,TRBD1,TRBJ1-2,TGTGCCAGCAGATCCGGACAGGGGAGATACTATGGCTACACCTTC,CASRSGQGRYYGYTF
NA,TRBV5-8,NA,TRBJ2-3,TGTGCCAGCAGCTTTTCGATAGCGCACAGCACAGATACGCAGTATTTT,CASSFSIAHSTDTQYF
NA,TRBV27,TRBD1,TRBJ2-3,TGTGCCAGCAGTTGGACAGGGACCCCCACAGATACGCAGTATTTT,CASSWTGTPTDTQYF
NA,TRBV5-1,TRBD2,TRBJ2-1,TGCGCCAGCAGCTTTAGCGGGGCGGTGGGAAATGAGCAGTTCTTC,CASSFSGAVGNEQFF
NA,TRBV15,NA,TRBJ1-1,TGTGCCACCAGCAGAGATTCCTTCGGGACGACTGAAGCTTTCTTT,CATSRDSFGTTEAFF
NA,TRBV7-2,TRBD2,TRBJ2-3,TGTGCCAGCAGTTTCACTTTCCCACTAGCGGGATTGGGAGATACGCAGTATTTT,CASSFTFPLAGLGDTQYF
NA,TRBV4-1,NA,TRBJ2-7,TGCGCCAGCAGCCCCCAGGGTTACGAGCAGTACTTC,CASSPQGYEQYF
NA,TRBV11-2,NA,TRBJ2-2,TGTGCCAGCAGCCCTACAGGGTTGGGTTCCGGGGAGCTGTTTTTT,CASSPTGLGSGELFF
NA,TRBV4-1,TRBD2,TRBJ2-5,TGCGCCAGCAGCTACCTAGCGGGATATAAAGAGACCCAGTACTTC,CASSYLAGYKETQYF
NA,TRBV5-1,NA,TRBJ2-1,TGCGCCAGCAGCTGGGCCAGGGATGAGCAGTTCTTC,CASSWARDEQFF
NA,TRBV10-3,TRBD2,TRBJ2-1,TGTGCCATCAGAGATGGACTAGCGGGACGGCCGAGCTCCTACAATGAGCAGTTCTTC,CAIRDGLAGRPSSYNEQFF
NA,TRBV10-3,NA,TRBJ1-3,TGTGCCTCCGGGACAACCTCTGGAAACACCATATATTTT,CASGTTSGNTIYF
NA,TRBV2,TRBD2,TRBJ2-7,TGTGCCAGCAGTGAGGGCGGGAGATTCTACGAGCAGTACTTC,CASSEGGRFYEQYF
NA,TRBV5-1,NA,TRBJ2-2,TGCGCCAGCAGCTTTGCCAGCGGCAACATGGGCACCGGGGAGCTGTTTTTT,CASSFASGNMGTGELFF
NA,TRBV29-1,TRBD1,TRBJ1-1,TGCAGCGCCTCGGACGGGACAGATAACACTGAAGCTTTCTTT,CSASDGTDNTEAFF
few,TRBV19,NA,TRBJ1-2,TGTGCCAGTAGTATTGGGACCACTCGAAATGGCTACACCTTC,CASSIGTTRNGYTF
NA,TRBV7-3,TRBD2,TRBJ2-1,TGTGCCAGCAGCTTAGGGAGGGGCTCGGTGTACAATGAGCAGTTCTTC,CASSLGRGSVYNEQFF
NA,TRBV29-1,NA,TRBJ2-7,TGCAGCGTATGCCGCAGGAGTCCGTGCTACGAGCAGTACTTC,CSVCRRSPCYEQYF
NA,TRBV11-3,TRBD2,TRBJ2-2,TGTGCCAGCTCCTCAACCCGGACTAGCGGGAGGGCCGGGGTAACCGGGGAGCTGTTTTTT,CASSSTRTSGRAGVTGELFF
many,TRBV7-3,TRBD2,TRBJ2-3,TGTGCCAGCAGCCAAGGACTAGCGGGAGCTACGCAGTATTTT,CASSQGLAGATQYF
NA,TRBV11-2,TRBD1,TRBJ1-1,TGTGCCAGCAGCCTAAGAAGTGACAGGGCGAACACTGAAGCTTTCTTT,CASSLRSDRANTEAFF
NA,TRBV7-2,NA,TRBJ2-3,TGTGCCAGCAGCGGGACCCCCCCCTTGGAAGATACGCAGTATTTT,CASSGTPPLEDTQYF
few,TRBV14,TRBD2,TRBJ2-1,TGTGCCAGCAGCCCGGGACTAGCGGGGACCAATGAGCAGTTCTTC,CASSPGLAGTNEQFF